One sample yielded the 20 T cell receptor beta chains listed below, sequenced in a study of chemoradiotherapy in HPV16-positive cancers. The protocol was immunoSEQ multiplex PCR, while the TCRdb copy is restricted to in-frame clones and leaves out a portion. The sample has 6,000 or so clones, 65% to 85% seen once. The specimen was tumor tissue, collected from a patient who underwent chemoradiotherapy. These receptors were obtained from a human donor with HPV-associated anogenital cancer.

The gene calls are TRBV6-5 and TRBJ1-3; D uncertain. CDR3 length: 14 amino acids. Germline V gene lookup returns CDR1 MNHEY and CDR2 SVGAGI. V was pared by 6 bases and J by 0 bases, with 9 bases between. The chain's CDR3 is CASSLRSSGNTIYF. The CDR3, as DNA: TGTGCCAGCAGCCTGAGAAGCTCTGGAAACACCATATATTTT.

The chain carries TRBV6-1 and TRBJ2-7; D remains unclear. CDR3 length equals 13 residues. The germline V and J ends were trimmed by 10 bases and 1 base, with 14 bases remaining between them. Per germline, CDR1 MNHNS and CDR2 SASEGT. The CDR3: CATRQDRSYEQYF. CDR3 DNA: TGTGCCACCCGGCAGGACCGATCCTACGAGCAGTACTTC.

The chain links TRBV7-2 to TRBJ1-3; no clear D gene. This CDR3 spans 16 amino acids. Germline V gives CDR1 SGHTA, CDR2 FQGNSA. V dropped 5 bases and J dropped 0 bases, with 14 bases sitting between them. The CDR3 nucleotides are TGTGCCAGCAGCATGTGGACGGGCTTCTCTGGAAACACCATATATTTT. Amino acid sequence: CASSMWTGFSGNTIYF.

There are a few counts of this clone. The V call is TRBV10-3, the J call TRBJ1-2; D perhaps matches TRBD1 (5 bases). Germline CDR1 reads ENHRY; CDR2 reads SYGVKD. The CDR3 is 12 amino acids. Trimming took off 6 bases at V and 8 bases at J, with 13 bases between the two ends. The CDR3 nucleotides read TGTGCCATCAGGGGGACGGAGAGCGGCTACACCTTC. Protein sequence: CAIRGTESGYTF.

This clone is a singleton in its sample. The V call is TRBV9, the J call TRBJ2-7; D possibly corresponds to TRBD1 (5 bases). Deletions cut 0 bases from V and 7 bases from J, with 11 bases between. CDR3 length: 13 amino acids. Germline CDR1 is SGDLS and CDR2 is YYNGEE. This chain's CDR3 is CASSVEQGREQYF. In DNA, the CDR3 is TGTGCCAGCAGCGTAGAGCAGGGTAGAGAGCAGTACTTC.

The chain employs TRBV19 and TRBJ1-5; the match to TRBD1 covers 8 bases. Trimming removed 1 base from V and 7 bases from J; junction bases left unmatched: 6. Germline V gene data show CDR1 as LNHDA and CDR2 as SQIVND (reference sequence). The CDR3 is 15 residues long. CDR3: CASSIATGGGQPQHF. DNA for the CDR3: TGTGCCAGTAGTATAGCAACAGGGGGTGGCCAGCCCCAGCATTTT.

The J gene is TRBJ2-2, the V gene TRBV5-1; unclear D gene. The CDR3 runs to 15 residues. Looked up from germline, CDR1 is SGHRS and CDR2 is YFSETQ. V gave up 2 bases and J gave up 5 bases, with 13 bases separating them. The CDR3 reads CASSFSLGSTGELFF. The CDR3 DNA is TGCGCCAGCAGCTTTAGCCTCGGGTCTACCGGGGAGCTGTTTTTT. The full variable domain, completed using reference TRBV5-1 and TRBJ2-2, is KAGVTQTPRYLIKTRGQQVTLSCSPISGHRSVSWYQQTPGQGLQFLFEYFSETQRNKGNFPGRFSGRQFSNSRSEMNVSTLELGDSALYLCASSFSLGSTGELFFGEGSRLTVL.

This clone has only a few counts. This chain uses TRBV9 with TRBJ1-5; D may be TRBD1 (5 bases). CDR3 length equals 14 residues. V lost 0 bases, J lost 4 bases, and 8 bases lay in between. Per the germline V gene, CDR1 is SGDLS and CDR2 is YYNGEE. The CDR3 spells CASSVGAGNQPQHF. The CDR3 coding sequence is TGTGCCAGCAGCGTAGGGGCAGGGAATCAGCCCCAGCATTTT.

The chain carries TRBV7-3 and TRBJ2-3; TRBD2 matches 8 bases. Germline CDR1 reads SGHTA; CDR2 reads FQGTGA. V lost 3 bases, J lost 0 bases, and 2 bases stayed unmatched. The CDR3 has 15 residues. The CDR3 spells CASSFAGGSTDTQYF. The DNA of the CDR3 is TGTGCCAGCAGCTTCGCGGGGGGTAGCACAGATACGCAGTATTTT.

The chain carries TRBV7-6 and TRBJ2-3, with D unresolved. There are 16 residues in the CDR3. Trimming cost V 5 bases and J 1 base, with 16 bases left between them. CDR1 SGHVS and CDR2 FNYEAQ come from the germline V gene. The CDR3 region is CASSPRTGTGTDTQYF. The CDR3 DNA is TGTGCCAGCAGCCCGAGGACCGGAACCGGCACAGATACGCAGTATTTT.

The chain is built from TRBV5-5 and TRBJ2-4, with TRBD1 matching over 8 bases. Germline V gives CDR1 SGHKS, CDR2 YYEKEE (reference sequence). The junction had 9 bases not matched to a gene; V was cut back by 6 bases and J by 1 base. This CDR3 is 16 amino acids long. CDR3 DNA: TGTGCCAGCACCTACCCTACAGGGGGGGCCAAAAACATTCAGTACTTC. Translating gives CASTYPTGGAKNIQYF.

The chain joins TRBV30 to TRBJ2-7; a possible D gene is TRBD1 (6 bases). The length of the CDR3 is 12 residues. CDR1 and CDR2 (germline): GTSNPN, SVGIG (reference sequence). Here the CDR3 reads CACRQETYEQYF. The CDR3 DNA sequence: TGTGCGTGCCGACAGGAGACCTACGAGCAGTACTTC.

This chain connects TRBV18 to TRBJ2-7; TRBD1 agrees at 9 bases. This CDR3 contains 14 residues. The germline V gene encodes CDR1 KGHSH and CDR2 LQKENI. V lost 6 bases and J lost 7; bases outside the gene matches: 10. CDR3 sequence reads: CASSPGTGSLEQYF. CDR3 coding DNA: TGTGCCAGCTCCCCCGGGACAGGGTCTCTGGAGCAGTACTTC.

V and J are TRBV27 and TRBJ1-4; D is perhaps TRBD1 (5 bases). This CDR3 comprises 20 residues. Germline V CDR1 and CDR2: MNHEY, SMNVEV (reference sequence). The V and J ends lost 4 bases and 4 bases respectively, with 28 bases between them. The CDR3 DNA reads TGTGCCAGCAGTTCCTATACCCTAATCAGGGAGGGCTGGAGTAATGAAAAACTGTTTTTT. Protein sequence: CASSSYTLIREGWSNEKLFF.

This chain uses TRBV19 with TRBJ2-1; perhaps D is TRBD1 or TRBD2 (6 bases each). Germline V gives CDR1 LNHDA, CDR2 SQIVND (reference sequence). CDR3 length: 17 residues. V lost 0 bases, J lost 6 bases, and 18 bases lay in between. CDR3 residues: CASSIDPEGGTGNEQFF. CDR3 nucleotides: TGTGCCAGTAGTATAGATCCAGAGGGGGGAACGGGCAATGAGCAGTTCTTC.

The CDR3 sequence is CASRERHSHYEQYF. The CDR3 bases are TGTGCCAGCAGGGAACGCCACTCCCACTACGAGCAGTACTTC. The chain recombines TRBV13 with TRBJ2-7; no clear D gene. This CDR3 is 14 amino acids long. CDR1 PRHDT and CDR2 FYEKMQ come from the germline V gene (reference sequence). The ends were cut back, 6 bases at V and 3 bases at J, with 15 bases in the middle.

The V call is TRBV2, the J call TRBJ2-1, with a possible D match to TRBD2 (6 bases). Germline V lookup: CDR1 SNHLY, CDR2 FYNNEI. This CDR3 contains 14 residues. The germline V and J ends were trimmed by 2 bases and 4 bases, with 9 bases remaining between them. CDR3 DNA: TGTGCCAGCAGTGAACGGGAGCGGTACAATGAGCAGTTCTTC. Protein product: CASSERERYNEQFF.

The chain is built from TRBV9 and TRBJ2-3, with TRBD2 matching 7 bases. This CDR3 has 15 amino acids. CDR1 SGDLS and CDR2 YYNGEE come from the germline V gene. J was trimmed by 6 bases and V by 2 bases; bases with no gene match: 9. CDR3 protein: CASSVGSGVLDTQYF. The CDR3 DNA is TGTGCCAGCAGCGTCGGAAGCGGGGTCCTGGATACGCAGTATTTT.

This chain connects TRBV19 to TRBJ1-4; 7 bases match TRBD1. Germline CDR1 reads LNHDA; CDR2 reads SQIVND (reference sequence). The length of the CDR3 is 15 residues. V was pared by 6 bases and J by 4 bases, with 8 bases of the junction left unmatched. CDR3 in amino acids: CASSRMGDSNEKLFF. DNA for the CDR3: TGTGCCAGTAGCCGAATGGGGGACAGTAATGAAAAACTGTTTTTT.

This clone was found a few times. CDR3 nucleotide sequence: TGTGCCAGCAGTGACGTCTACGGCACTGAAGCTTTCTTT. It encodes CASSDVYGTEAFF. The rearrangement links TRBV6-1 to TRBJ1-1; the D is unclear. V was clipped by 3 bases and J by 4 bases, with 9 bases between them. The CDR3 has 13 residues. Germline assignment: CDR1 MNHNS and CDR2 SASEGT.